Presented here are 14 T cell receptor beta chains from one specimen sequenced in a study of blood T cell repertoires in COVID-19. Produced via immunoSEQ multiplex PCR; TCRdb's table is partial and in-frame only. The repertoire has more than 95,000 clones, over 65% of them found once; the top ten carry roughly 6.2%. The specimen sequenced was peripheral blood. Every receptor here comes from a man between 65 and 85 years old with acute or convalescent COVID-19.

DNA for the CDR3: TGCAGCGTTGCCAATAGCAATCAGCCCCAGCATTTT. This translates into CSVANSNQPQHF. The chain carries TRBV29-1 and TRBJ1-5; the D is unclear. Trimming took 4 bases from V and 0 from J, leaving 4 bases between them. The V gene's germline CDR1 is SQVTM and CDR2 ANQGSEA. The CDR3 is 12 amino acids.

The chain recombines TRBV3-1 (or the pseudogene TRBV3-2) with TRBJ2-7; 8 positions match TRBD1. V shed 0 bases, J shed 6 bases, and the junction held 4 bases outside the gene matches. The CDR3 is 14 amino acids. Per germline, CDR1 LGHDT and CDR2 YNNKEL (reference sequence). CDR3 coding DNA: TGTGCCAGCAGCCAAGAAGGACAGGGAGGCGAGCAGTACTTC. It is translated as CASSQEGQGGEQYF.

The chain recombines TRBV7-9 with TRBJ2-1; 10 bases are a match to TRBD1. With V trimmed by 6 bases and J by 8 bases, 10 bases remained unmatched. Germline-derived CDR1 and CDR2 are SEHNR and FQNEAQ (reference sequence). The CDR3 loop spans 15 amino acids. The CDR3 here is CASRPTGGWGHEQFF. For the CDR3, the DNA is TGTGCCAGCAGACCGACAGGGGGCTGGGGCCATGAGCAGTTCTTC.

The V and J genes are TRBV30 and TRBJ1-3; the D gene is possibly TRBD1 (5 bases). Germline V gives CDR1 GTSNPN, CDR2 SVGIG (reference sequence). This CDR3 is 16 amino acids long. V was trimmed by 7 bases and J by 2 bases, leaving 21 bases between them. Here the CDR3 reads CAYGHPDNLAGNTIYF. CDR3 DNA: TGTGCCTACGGACATCCAGATAACCTTGCTGGAAACACCATATATTTT.

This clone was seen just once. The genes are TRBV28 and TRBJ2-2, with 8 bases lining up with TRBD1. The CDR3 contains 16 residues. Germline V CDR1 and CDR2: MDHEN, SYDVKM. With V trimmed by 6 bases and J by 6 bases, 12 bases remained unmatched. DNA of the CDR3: TGTGCCAGCAGCCCTGGACAGGGATTTTTAGCCGGGGAGCTGTTTTTT. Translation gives CASSPGQGFLAGELFF.

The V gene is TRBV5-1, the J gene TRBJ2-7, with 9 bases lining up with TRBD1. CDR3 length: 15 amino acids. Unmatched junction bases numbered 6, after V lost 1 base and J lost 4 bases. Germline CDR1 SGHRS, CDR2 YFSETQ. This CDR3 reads CASSLFRQGGYEQYF. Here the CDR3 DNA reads TGCGCCAGCAGCTTGTTCAGACAGGGGGGGTACGAGCAGTACTTC.

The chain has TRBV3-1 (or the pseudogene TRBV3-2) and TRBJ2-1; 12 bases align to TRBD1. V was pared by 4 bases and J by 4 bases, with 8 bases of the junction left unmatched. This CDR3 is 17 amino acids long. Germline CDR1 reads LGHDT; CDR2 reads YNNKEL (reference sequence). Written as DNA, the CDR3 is TGTGCCAGCAGCCTTGACCCGGGACAGGGGGCTTACAATGAGCAGTTCTTC. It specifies CASSLDPGQGAYNEQFF.

The chain's CDR3 is CAWSVGVKLSYEQYF. The CDR3 DNA sequence: TGTGCCTGGAGTGTCGGGGTGAAACTATCCTACGAGCAGTACTTC. The chain is built from TRBV30 and TRBJ2-7; D may be TRBD2 (5 bases). The germline gives CDR1 GTSNPN, CDR2 SVGIG (reference sequence). V lost 0 bases and J 1 base, leaving 13 bases between the germline ends. The CDR3 contains 15 residues.

The CDR3 here is CASSSPAAGANVLTF. In DNA form, the CDR3 reads TGTGCCAGCAGTTCCCCAGCGGCTGGGGCCAACGTCCTGACTTTC. V is TRBV6-2 or TRBV6-3 and J is TRBJ2-6; tentative D call: TRBD2 (5 bases). V shed 4 bases and J shed 2 bases, with 9 bases lying between them. CDR3 length: 15 residues. CDR1 and CDR2 (germline): MNHEY, SVGEGT.

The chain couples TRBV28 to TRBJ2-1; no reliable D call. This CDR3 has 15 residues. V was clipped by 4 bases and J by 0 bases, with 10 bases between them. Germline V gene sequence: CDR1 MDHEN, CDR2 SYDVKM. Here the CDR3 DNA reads TGTGCCAGCAGTTCCCCCGGTCGCTCCTACAATGAGCAGTTCTTC. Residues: CASSSPGRSYNEQFF.

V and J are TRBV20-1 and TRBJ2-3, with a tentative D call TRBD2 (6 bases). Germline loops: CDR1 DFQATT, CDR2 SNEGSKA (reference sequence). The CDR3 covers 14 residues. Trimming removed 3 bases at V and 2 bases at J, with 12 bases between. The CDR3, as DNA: TGCAGTGCTAGTTCCGGGACTGACACAGATACGCAGTATTTT. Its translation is CSASSGTDTDTQYF.

CDR3 residues: CATTGVGQPQHF. The CDR3 DNA sequence: TGTGCCACGACAGGGGTTGGACAGCCCCAGCATTTT. The chain uses TRBV19 and TRBJ1-5; 8 bases fit TRBD1. This CDR3 has 12 amino acids. V was clipped by 10 bases and J by 7 bases; unmatched bases: 6. From germline, CDR1 is LNHDA and CDR2 SQIVND (reference sequence).

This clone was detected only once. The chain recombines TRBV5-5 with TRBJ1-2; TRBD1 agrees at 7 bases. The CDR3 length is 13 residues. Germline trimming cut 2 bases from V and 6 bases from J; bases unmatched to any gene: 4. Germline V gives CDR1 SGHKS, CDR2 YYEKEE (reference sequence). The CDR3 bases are TGTGCCAGCAGCTTTCTACAGGGGAATGGCTACACCTTC. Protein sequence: CASSFLQGNGYTF.

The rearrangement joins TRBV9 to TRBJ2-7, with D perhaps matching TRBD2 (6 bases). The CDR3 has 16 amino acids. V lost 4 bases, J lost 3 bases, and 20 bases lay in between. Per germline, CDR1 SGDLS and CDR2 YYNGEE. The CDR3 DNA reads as TGTGCCAGCAGCCCCCCCGGGGCGGGATTCGGCTACGAGCAGTACTTC. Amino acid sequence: CASSPPGAGFGYEQYF.